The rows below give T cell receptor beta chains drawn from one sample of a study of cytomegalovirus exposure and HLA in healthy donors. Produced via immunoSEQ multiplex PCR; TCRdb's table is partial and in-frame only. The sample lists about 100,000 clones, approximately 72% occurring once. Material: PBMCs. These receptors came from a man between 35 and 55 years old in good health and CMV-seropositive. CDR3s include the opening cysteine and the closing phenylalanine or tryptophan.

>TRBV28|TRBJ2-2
CASSLLGGGSGPGELFF
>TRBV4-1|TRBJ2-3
CASSSSTSGFSTDTQYF
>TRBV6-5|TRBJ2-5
CASRKLSGGQETQYF
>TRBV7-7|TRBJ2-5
CASSRDRQETQYF
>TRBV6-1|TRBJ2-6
CASSDRVTGANVLTF
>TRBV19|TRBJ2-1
CASTSSGTGSYNEQFF
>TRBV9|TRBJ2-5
CASSPGQGVETQYF
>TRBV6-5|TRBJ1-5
CASKVQGTGDQPQHF
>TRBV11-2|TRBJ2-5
CASSGGLAEQETQYF
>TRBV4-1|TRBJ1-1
CASSQVSALGRGEAFF
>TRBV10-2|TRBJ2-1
CASSEWSGSSSYNEQFF
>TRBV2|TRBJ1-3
CASSVQGDGNTIYF
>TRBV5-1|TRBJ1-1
CASSLRSPNTEAFF
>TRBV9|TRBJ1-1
CASSVVTEAFF
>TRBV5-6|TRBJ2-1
CASSFRPREEQFF
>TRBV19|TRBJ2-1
CASSSSSGASSYNEQFF
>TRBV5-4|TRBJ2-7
CASSLSWDRGSYEQYF
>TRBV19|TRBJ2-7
CASSTLSGTGGFYEQYF
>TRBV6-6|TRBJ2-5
CASSLQGEETQYF
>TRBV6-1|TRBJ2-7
CASDRTGGSYEQYF
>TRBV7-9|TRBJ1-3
CASSWTGGNTIYF
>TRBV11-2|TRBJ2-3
CASSLDGGQEGTDTQYF
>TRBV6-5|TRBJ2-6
CASSYSGANVLTF
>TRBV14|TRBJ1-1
CASRQWRGLGDTEAFF
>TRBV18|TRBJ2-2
CASSPPGLAGVGELFF
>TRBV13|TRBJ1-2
CASSWGRGGRVGTGYTF
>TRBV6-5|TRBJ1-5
CASSISAGQPQHF
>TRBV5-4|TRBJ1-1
CASTPTGMNTEAFF
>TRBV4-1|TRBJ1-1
CASSQEKWGGTEAFF
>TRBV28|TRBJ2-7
CASRTGGLAVRYEQYF
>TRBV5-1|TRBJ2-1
CASSGNSGGASNEQFF
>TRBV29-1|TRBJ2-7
CSWGDRVGEQYF
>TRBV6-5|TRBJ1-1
CASSPGGGLNTEAFF
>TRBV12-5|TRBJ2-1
CASGFGPVNEQFF
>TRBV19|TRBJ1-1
CASSIGNRGLTEAFF
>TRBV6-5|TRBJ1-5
CASRPPGTGNQPQHF
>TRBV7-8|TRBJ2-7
CASSITTDYEQYF
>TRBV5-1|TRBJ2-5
CASSLASETQYF
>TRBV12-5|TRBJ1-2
CASGLVRAAGGFYGYTF
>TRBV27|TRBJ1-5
CASSMGQGSNQPQHF
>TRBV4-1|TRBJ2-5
CASSQLTGGLWETQYF
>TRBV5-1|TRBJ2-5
CASSPGQVETQYF
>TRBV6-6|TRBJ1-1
CASSRGQMNTEAFF
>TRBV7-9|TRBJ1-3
CASSPGEISGNTIYF
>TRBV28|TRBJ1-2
CASSLSGGGLRGYTF
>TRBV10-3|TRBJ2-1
CAISIKRELEQFF
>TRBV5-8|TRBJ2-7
CASSGDSTYEQYF
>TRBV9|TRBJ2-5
CASSVLAGGQETQYF
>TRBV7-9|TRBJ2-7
CASSPFSGGYEQYF
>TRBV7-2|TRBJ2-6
CASRFSGTGVSGANVLTF
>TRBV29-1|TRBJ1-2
CSGGGEGQYGYTF